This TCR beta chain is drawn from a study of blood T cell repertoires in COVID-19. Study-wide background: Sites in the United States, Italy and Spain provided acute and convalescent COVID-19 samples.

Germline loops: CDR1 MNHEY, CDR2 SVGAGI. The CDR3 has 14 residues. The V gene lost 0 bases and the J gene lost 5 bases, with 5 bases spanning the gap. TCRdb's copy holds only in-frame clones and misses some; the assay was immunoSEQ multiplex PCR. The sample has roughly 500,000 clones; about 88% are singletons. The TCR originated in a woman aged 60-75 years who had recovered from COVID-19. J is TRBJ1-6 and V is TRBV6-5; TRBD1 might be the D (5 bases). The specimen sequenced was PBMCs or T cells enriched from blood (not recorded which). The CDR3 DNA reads TGTGCCAGCAGTTACTCGACAGATAATTCACCCCTCCACTTT. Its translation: CASSYSTDNSPLHF.